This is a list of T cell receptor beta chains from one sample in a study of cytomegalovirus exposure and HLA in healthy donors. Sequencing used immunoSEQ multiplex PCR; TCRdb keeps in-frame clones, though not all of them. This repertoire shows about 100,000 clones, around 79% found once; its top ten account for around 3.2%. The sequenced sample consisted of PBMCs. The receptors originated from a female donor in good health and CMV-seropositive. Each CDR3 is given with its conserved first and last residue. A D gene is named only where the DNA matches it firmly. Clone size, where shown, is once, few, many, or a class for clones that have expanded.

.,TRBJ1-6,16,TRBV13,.,CASSNGAAIGGSPLHF,TGTGCCAGCAGCAATGGGGCAGCAATAGGGGGTTCACCCCTCCACTTT
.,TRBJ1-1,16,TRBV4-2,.,CASSQETSPQGRGAFF,TGTGCCAGCAGCCAAGAGACCTCCCCACAGGGTAGGGGAGCTTTCTTT
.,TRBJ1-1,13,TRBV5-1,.,CASSAIGNTEAFF,TGCGCCAGCAGCGCCATCGGTAACACTGAAGCTTTCTTT
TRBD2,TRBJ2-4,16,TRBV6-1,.,CASSEGSGRARNIQYF,TGTGCCAGCAGTGAGGGGAGCGGGAGGGCGCGAAACATTCAGTACTTC
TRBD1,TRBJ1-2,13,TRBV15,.,CATSKGQGDGYTF,TGTGCCACCAGCAAGGGACAGGGTGATGGCTACACCTTC
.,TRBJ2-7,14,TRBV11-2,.,CASRLEAVGDEQYF,TGTGCCAGCAGATTAGAGGCAGTAGGGGACGAGCAGTACTTC
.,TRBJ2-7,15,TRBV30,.,CAWSTPFDSRYEQYF,TGTGCCTGGAGTACACCTTTCGACAGCCGCTACGAGCAGTACTTC
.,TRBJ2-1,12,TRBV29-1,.,CSFGGSYNEQFF,TGCAGCTTCGGGGGCTCCTACAATGAGCAGTTCTTC
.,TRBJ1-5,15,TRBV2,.,CASRSTGQPNQPQHF,TGTGCCAGCAGATCCACCGGACAACCTAATCAGCCCCAGCATTTT
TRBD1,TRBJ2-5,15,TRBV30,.,CAWSRNLRGRETQYF,TGTGCCTGGAGCCGAAATTTAAGGGGGCGGGAGACCCAGTACTTC
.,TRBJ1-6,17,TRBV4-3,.,CASSQDLGEYQRSPLHF,TGCGCCAGCAGCCAAGACTTAGGAGAGTATCAGCGTTCACCCCTCCACTTT
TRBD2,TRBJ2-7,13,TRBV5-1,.,CASSLSGTSDLYF,TGCGCCAGCAGTCTCTCCGGGACTAGCGACCTGTACTTC
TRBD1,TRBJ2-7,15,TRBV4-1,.,CASSQILQGAGEQYF,TGCGCCAGCAGCCAAATATTACAGGGGGCTGGCGAGCAGTACTTC
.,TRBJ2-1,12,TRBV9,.,CASSVQGWEQFF,TGTGCCAGCAGCGTCCAGGGTTGGGAGCAGTTCTTC
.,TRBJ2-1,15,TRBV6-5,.,CASSYAGLSYNEQLF,TGTGCCAGCAGTTATGCAGGTCTTTCCTACAATGAGCAGCTCTTC
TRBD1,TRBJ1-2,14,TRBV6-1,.,CASSLWTGEFSYTF,TGTGCCAGCAGTTTGTGGACAGGGGAGTTCAGCTACACCTTC
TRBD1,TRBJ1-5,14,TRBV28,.,CASSLNRGRWPQHF,TGTGCCAGCAGTCTCAACAGGGGGCGATGGCCCCAGCATTTT
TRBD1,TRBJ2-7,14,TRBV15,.,CATSRDEGASEQYF,TGTGCCACCAGCAGAGATGAGGGGGCGAGCGAGCAGTACTTC
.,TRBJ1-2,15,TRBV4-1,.,CASSQDPGIDYGYTF,TGCGCCAGCAGCCAAGACCCCGGGATTGACTATGGCTACACCTTC
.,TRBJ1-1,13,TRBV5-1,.,CASSQERVPEAFF,TGCGCCAGCAGCCAGGAGAGGGTCCCTGAAGCTTTCTTT
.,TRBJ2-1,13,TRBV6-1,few,CASSMTEYNEQFF,TGTGCCAGCAGTATGACAGAATACAATGAGCAGTTCTTC
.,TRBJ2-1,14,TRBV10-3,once,CARSPDPLYNEQFF,TGTGCCAGGAGCCCGGATCCTCTCTACAATGAGCAGTTCTTC
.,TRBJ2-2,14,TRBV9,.,CASSVVDFTGELFF,TGTGCCAGCAGCGTAGTGGACTTCACCGGGGAGCTGTTTTTT
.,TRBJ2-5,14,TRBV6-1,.,CASGRAGAGETQYF,TGTGCCAGCGGCCGGGCGGGGGCCGGGGAGACCCAGTACTTC
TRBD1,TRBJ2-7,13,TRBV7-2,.,CASSLSTGVEQYF,TGTGCCAGCAGCTTAAGCACAGGGGTTGAGCAGTACTTC
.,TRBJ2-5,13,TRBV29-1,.,CSVARDNFRTQYF,TGCAGCGTTGCTCGGGACAACTTCCGGACCCAGTACTTC